The rows below give T cell receptor beta chains drawn from one sample of a study of OX40 agonist ivuxolimab in advanced cancers. Sequenced by immunoSEQ multiplex PCR; TCRdb stores in-frame clones only, minus some. The sample lists roughly 79,000 clones; under 95% were seen once. The sample here was CD4+ or CD8+ T cells sorted from blood, taken in a trial of the OX40 agonist ivuxolimab. All receptors come from an adult with an advanced solid tumor such as melanoma, head and neck, liver or kidney cancer. The CDR3 runs from the conserved cysteine through the conserved F or W. Fields, in order: D gene, clone size, J gene, V gene, CDR3 DNA, CDR3 protein. A D gene is named only where the DNA matches it firmly. Size is stated for part of the rows, as once, few or many counts, or as a class when the clone is expanded.

>NA|NA|TRBJ1-4|TRBV9
TGTGCCAGCAGCGTAGCCTCAGGGTTCTCCGCAACTAATGAAAAACTGTTTTTT
CASSVASGFSATNEKLFF
>TRBD1|once|TRBJ2-7|TRBV5-1
TGCGCCAGCAGCTTGGGTACAGGGGCCTACGAGCAGTACTTC
CASSLGTGAYEQYF
>NA|NA|TRBJ1-2|TRBV15
TGTGCCACCAGCAGAGATGGAGGGGTGGGCGGCTACACCTTC
CATSRDGGVGGYTF
>NA|NA|TRBJ2-7|TRBV18
TGTGCCAGCTCACCAGGAGGGAAGGGCGAGCAGTACTTC
CASSPGGKGEQYF
>TRBD1|NA|TRBJ2-1|TRBV11-1
TGTGCCAGCAGCCCCAAGGACAGGTCTGACAATGAGCAGTTCTTC
CASSPKDRSDNEQFF
>NA|NA|TRBJ2-5|TRBV6-6
TGTGCCAGCAGAAAATCCCAAGGCAGAAACCAAGAGACCCAGTACTTC
CASRKSQGRNQETQYF
>NA|NA|TRBJ1-4|TRBV14
TGTGCCAGCAGCCAAGCGCGTACAAAACTGTTTTTT
CASSQARTKLFF
>TRBD1|NA|TRBJ1-2|TRBV5-1
TGCGCCAGCAGCTTGGAAGGGACAGGGGGCGATGGCTACACCTTC
CASSLEGTGGDGYTF
>TRBD2|NA|TRBJ2-5|TRBV5-4
TGTGCCAGCAGCCCTACTAGCGGGAGATCCGAGACCCAGTACTTC
CASSPTSGRSETQYF
>TRBD1|NA|TRBJ2-7|TRBV6-1
TGTGCCAGCAGAACCGGGACAGGGATTCTCTTCGAGCAGTACTTC
CASRTGTGILFEQYF
>TRBD1|NA|TRBJ1-3|TRBV9
TGTGCCAGCAGCTTCGGGACAGTTGGAAACACCATATATTTT
CASSFGTVGNTIYF
>NA|NA|TRBJ2-1|TRBV27
TGTGCCAGCAGTTTAAAGTACCAAGGGGGTGAGCAGTTCTTC
CASSLKYQGGEQFF
>TRBD1|NA|TRBJ1-4|TRBV5-1
TGCGCCAGCAGCCAGGGACAGGGGCGCGAAAAACTGTTTTTT
CASSQGQGREKLFF
>NA|once|TRBJ2-2|TRBV11-1
TGTGCCAGCAGCTTATGGTCCCTCCCCGGGGAGCTGTTTTTT
CASSLWSLPGELFF
>TRBD2|NA|TRBJ2-3|TRBV19
TGTGCCAGTAGTGTACTAGCGGGAGCGCTAGATACGCAGTATTTT
CASSVLAGALDTQYF
>NA|NA|TRBJ2-1|TRBV10-3
TGTGCCATCAGGCCTTGGGGGAATGAGCAGTTCTTC
CAIRPWGNEQFF
>NA|NA|TRBJ2-5|TRBV6-5
TGTGCCAGCAGTTCCGCAGAGACCCAGTACTTC
CASSSAETQYF
>TRBD1|NA|TRBJ2-5|TRBV5-4
TGTGCCAGCAGCCGGGACAGGGAGAGAGAGACCCAGTACTTC
CASSRDRERETQYF
>NA|NA|TRBJ1-2|TRBV7-9
TGTGCCAGCAGCTTAGCCGGGGGAACAGGTGCCCGGGGCTACACCTTC
CASSLAGGTGARGYTF
>NA|NA|TRBJ1-4|TRBV19
TGTGCCAGTAGTATAGATCTATGGACGGAGAGGAAACTGTTTTTT
CASSIDLWTERKLFF
>NA|once|TRBJ2-5|TRBV10-3
TGTGCCATCAGTGAGTCGGAGGCCCAGGGGGGGCAAGAGACCCAGTACTTC
CAISESEAQGGQETQYF
>TRBD1|NA|TRBJ2-6|TRBV7-2
TGTGCCAGCAGCTTAACAGGGGGCGCACCGGGGGCCAACGTCCTGACTTTC
CASSLTGGAPGANVLTF
>TRBD1|NA|TRBJ1-2|TRBV18
TGTGCCAGCTCACCATCCAGGGGGCTTGGCTACACCTTC
CASSPSRGLGYTF
>NA|NA|TRBJ2-1|TRBV5-1
TGCGCCAGCAGCTCGGGTGGATTACAGCTCAATGAGCAGTTCTTC
CASSSGGLQLNEQFF
>NA|NA|TRBJ2-6|TRBV5-1
TGCGCCAGCAGCCCACAGGACCCTGGGGCCAACGTCCTGACTTTC
CASSPQDPGANVLTF
>TRBD1|NA|TRBJ1-6|TRBV30
TGTGCCTTACCGACAGGGCAGTATAATTCACCCCTCCACTTT
CALPTGQYNSPLHF
>NA|NA|TRBJ1-2|TRBV28
TGTGCCAGCACCCGGAACAACTATGGCTACACCTTC
CASTRNNYGYTF
>NA|NA|TRBJ1-1|TRBV2
TGTGCCAGCAGGGCAGGGTTTGGGGACACTGAAGCTTTCTTT
CASRAGFGDTEAFF
>TRBD1|NA|TRBJ2-3|TRBV7-6
TGTGCCAGCAGCCCTAGGACAGGGGACACGCAGTATTTT
CASSPRTGDTQYF
>TRBD1|NA|TRBJ1-1|TRBV7-9
TGTGCCAGCAGCTTAGGAGGGGCAGGGGGAGCTTTCTTT
CASSLGGAGGAFF
>NA|NA|TRBJ1-2|TRBV28
TGTGCCAGCAGTCTGTCCCAGCTGTATGGCTACACCTTC
CASSLSQLYGYTF
>NA|NA|TRBJ1-5|TRBV29-1
TGCAGCGTTGGGCCTGGGGGCAATCAGCCCCAGCATTTT
CSVGPGGNQPQHF
>NA|NA|TRBJ2-5|TRBV10-3
TGTGCCATCAGTGCCTACGAGCAAGAGACCCAGTACTTC
CAISAYEQETQYF
>NA|NA|TRBJ2-5|TRBV5-1
TGCGCCAGCAGCTTGGGCCCTAGCGCATCCAAAGAGACCCAGTACTTC
CASSLGPSASKETQYF
>NA|NA|TRBJ1-5|TRBV30
TGTGCCTGGAGCCCATATAGCAATCAGCCCCAGCATTTT
CAWSPYSNQPQHF
>NA|NA|TRBJ2-3|TRBV19
TGTGCCAGTACCTCGGGGCGAGATACGCAGTATTTT
CASTSGRDTQYF
>NA|NA|TRBJ1-4|TRBV7-2
TGTGCCAGCAGCCGCCGGGGTGGGACAACTAATGAAAAACTGTTTTTT
CASSRRGGTTNEKLFF
>NA|NA|TRBJ2-5|TRBV27
TGTGCCAGCAAACAAGGGCCAGGGAAGCTGGGTCCCCAGTACTTC
CASKQGPGKLGPQYF
>NA|NA|TRBJ1-3|TRBV6-5
TGTGCCAGCAGATCCGTCGGGGCTGGAAACACCATATATTTT
CASRSVGAGNTIYF
>TRBD2|NA|TRBJ2-7|TRBV29-1
TGCAGCGCTGGGACTAGCGGGAGTTACGAGCAGTACTTC
CSAGTSGSYEQYF